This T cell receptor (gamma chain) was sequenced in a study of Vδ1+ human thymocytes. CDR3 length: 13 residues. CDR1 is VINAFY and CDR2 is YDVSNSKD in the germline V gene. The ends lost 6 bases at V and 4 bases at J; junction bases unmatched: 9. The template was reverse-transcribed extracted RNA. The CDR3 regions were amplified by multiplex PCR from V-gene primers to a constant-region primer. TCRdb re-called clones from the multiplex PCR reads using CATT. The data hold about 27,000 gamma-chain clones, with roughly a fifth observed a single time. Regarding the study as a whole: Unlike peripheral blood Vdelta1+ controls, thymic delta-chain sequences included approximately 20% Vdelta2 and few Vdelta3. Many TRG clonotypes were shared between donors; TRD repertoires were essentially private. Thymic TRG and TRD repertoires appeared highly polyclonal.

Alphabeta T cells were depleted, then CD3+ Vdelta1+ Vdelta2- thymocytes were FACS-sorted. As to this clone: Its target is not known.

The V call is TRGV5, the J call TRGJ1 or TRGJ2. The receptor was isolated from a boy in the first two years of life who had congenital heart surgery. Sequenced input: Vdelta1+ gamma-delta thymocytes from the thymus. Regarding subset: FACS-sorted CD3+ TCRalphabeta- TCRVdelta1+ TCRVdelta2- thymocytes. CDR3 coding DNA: TGTGCCACCTGGAGCAAGAGGTATTATAAGAAACTCTTT. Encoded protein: CATWSKRYYKKLF.